This T cell receptor (beta chain) was recovered during a study of T cell repertoires in cytomegalovirus infection. Study-level points and caveats: HLA-C-restricted CMV clonotypes gave the most frequent clonotype in two of eight donors. Totalled public TCR beta family frequency picked out people who carried CMV plus the relevant HLA.

The ends lost 4 bases at V and 4 bases at J; junction bases unmatched: 10. CDR3 length: 17 residues. Per the germline V gene, CDR1 is LGHNA and CDR2 is YSLEER. With respect to this clonotype: As yet, its antigen is unknown.

TCRdb reanalysed the reads using MiXCR and keeps one entry per CDR3 protein. This sample yields 630,000 or so distinct CDR3 sequences, of which approximately 25% are seen a single time; around 8% belongs to the top ten. This sequence originates from a human donor in good health (CMV status not recorded). Some clones in this sample may be carry-over from other donors' samples. The specimen was CD8+ T cells from PBMCs. The gene calls are TRBV4-3 and TRBJ1-6; 7 nucleotides match TRBD1. The CDR3 DNA is TGCGCCAGCAGCCGTCCCCGGACAGGAGATTATAATTCACCCCTCCACTTT. It encodes CASSRPRTGDYNSPLHF.